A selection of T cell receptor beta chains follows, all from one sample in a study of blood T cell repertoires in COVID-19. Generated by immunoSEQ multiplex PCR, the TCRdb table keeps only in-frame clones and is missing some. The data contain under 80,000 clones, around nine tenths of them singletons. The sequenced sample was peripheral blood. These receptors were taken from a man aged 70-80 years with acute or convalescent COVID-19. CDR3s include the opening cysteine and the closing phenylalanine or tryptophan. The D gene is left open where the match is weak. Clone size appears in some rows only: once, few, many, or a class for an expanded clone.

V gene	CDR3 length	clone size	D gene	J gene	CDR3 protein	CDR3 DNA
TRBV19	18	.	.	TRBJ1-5	CASNPEPGYRDSNQPQHF	TGTGCCAGTAATCCAGAACCCGGTTACAGGGATAGCAATCAGCCCCAGCATTTT
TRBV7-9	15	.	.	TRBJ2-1	CASSVDDYGDNEQFF	TGTGCCAGCAGCGTAGACGATTACGGGGATAATGAGCAGTTCTTC
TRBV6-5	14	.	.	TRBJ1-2	CASNLKGINYGYTF	TGTGCCAGCAATCTTAAGGGGATTAACTATGGCTACACCTTC
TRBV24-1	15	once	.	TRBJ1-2	CATSDPMTDNYGYTF	TGTGCCACCAGTGATCCAATGACAGACAACTATGGCTACACCTTC
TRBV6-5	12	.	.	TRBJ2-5	CASSKGVETQYF	TGTGCCAGCAGCAAAGGGGTTGAGACCCAGTACTTC
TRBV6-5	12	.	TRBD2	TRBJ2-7	CASSRAGGEQYF	TGTGCCAGCAGCCGTGCCGGGGGGGAGCAGTACTTC
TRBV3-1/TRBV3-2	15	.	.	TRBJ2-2	CASSPQIGGVGELFF	TGTGCCAGCAGCCCTCAAATAGGGGGTGTCGGGGAGCTGTTTTTT
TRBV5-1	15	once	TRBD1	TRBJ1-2	CASSPLGGTDYGYTF	TGCGCCAGCAGCCCCCTTGGCGGGACAGACTATGGCTACACCTTC
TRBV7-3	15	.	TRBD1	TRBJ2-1	CASSSGQVPLNEQFF	TGTGCCAGCAGCTCGGGACAGGTCCCTCTCAATGAGCAGTTCTTC
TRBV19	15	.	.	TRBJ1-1	CASSIISRLNTEAFF	TGTGCCAGTAGTATTATCAGCAGGCTGAACACTGAAGCTTTCTTT
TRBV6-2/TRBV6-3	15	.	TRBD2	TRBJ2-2	CASSSWDYPTGELFF	TGTGCCAGCAGTTCGTGGGACTACCCCACCGGGGAGCTGTTTTTT
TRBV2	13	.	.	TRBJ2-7	CASKGRGYYEQYF	TGTGCCAGCAAGGGCAGGGGTTACTACGAGCAGTACTTC
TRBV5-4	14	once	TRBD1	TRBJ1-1	CASSLRQGNTEAFF	TGTGCCAGCAGCTTGAGACAGGGAAACACTGAAGCTTTCTTT
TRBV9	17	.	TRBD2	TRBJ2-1	CASSPTRTSGRSNEQFF	TGTGCCAGCAGTCCAACTAGGACTAGCGGGAGAAGCAATGAGCAGTTCTTC
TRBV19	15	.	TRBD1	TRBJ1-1	CATMKTGMIDTEAFF	TGTGCCACTATGAAGACAGGGATGATCGACACTGAAGCTTTCTTT
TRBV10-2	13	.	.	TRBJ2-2	CASSPQNTGELFF	TGCGCCAGCAGTCCACAGAACACCGGGGAGCTGTTTTTT
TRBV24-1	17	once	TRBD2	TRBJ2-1	CATSDSVGLANHNEQFF	TGTGCCACCAGTGACTCCGTCGGACTAGCGAACCACAATGAGCAGTTCTTC
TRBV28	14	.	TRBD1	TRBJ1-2	CASSSGGAGYGYTF	TGTGCCAGCAGCTCAGGGGGCGCGGGTTATGGCTACACCTTC
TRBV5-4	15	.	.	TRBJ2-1	CASSGDLGRYNEQFF	TGTGCCAGCAGCGGTGATCTAGGCAGATACAATGAGCAGTTCTTC
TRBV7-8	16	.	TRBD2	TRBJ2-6	CASSPGGNSGANVLTF	TGTGCCAGCAGCCCCGGGGGGAACTCTGGGGCCAACGTCCTGACTTTC
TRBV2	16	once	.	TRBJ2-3	CASSRDSGVLVDTQYF	TGTGCCAGCAGTCGGGACTCCGGGGTATTAGTAGATACGCAGTATTTT
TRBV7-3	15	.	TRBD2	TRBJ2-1	CASSPRLAGYNEQFF	TGTGCCAGCAGCCCACGACTAGCGGGCTACAATGAGCAGTTCTTC
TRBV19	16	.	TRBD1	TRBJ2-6	CASIQGATGGANVLTF	TGTGCCAGTATTCAGGGGGCAACAGGTGGGGCCAACGTCCTGACTTTC
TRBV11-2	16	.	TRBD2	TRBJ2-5	CASSPLLTSGEETQYF	TGTGCCAGCAGCCCACTCTTGACTAGCGGGGAAGAGACCCAGTACTTC
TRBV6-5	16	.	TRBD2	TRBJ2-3	CASSFLAGGTTDTQYF	TGTGCCAGCAGTTTCCTAGCGGGGGGAACCACAGATACGCAGTATTTT
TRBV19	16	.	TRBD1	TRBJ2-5	CASSTSPSGGRETQYF	TGTGCCAGTAGTACCTCTCCCTCAGGGGGCCGTGAGACCCAGTACTTC
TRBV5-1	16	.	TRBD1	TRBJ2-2	CASSRTGDSNTGELFF	TGCGCCAGCAGCAGGACAGGGGACTCGAACACCGGGGAGCTGTTTTTT
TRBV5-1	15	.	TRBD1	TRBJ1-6	CASSSGQGNNSPLHF	TGCGCCAGCAGCTCGGGACAGGGGAATAATTCACCCCTCCACTTT
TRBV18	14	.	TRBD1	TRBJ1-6	CASSPDRERSPLHF	TGTGCCAGCTCACCGGACAGGGAGAGGTCACCCCTCCACTTT
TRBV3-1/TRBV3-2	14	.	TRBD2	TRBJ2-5	CASVLAGLQETQYF	TGTGCCAGCGTACTAGCGGGACTACAAGAGACCCAGTACTTC
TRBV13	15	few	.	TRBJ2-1	CASSLGTGAYNEQFF	TGTGCCAGCAGCTTAGGGACGGGGGCCTACAATGAGCAGTTCTTC
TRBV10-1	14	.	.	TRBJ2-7	CASSESVTGPEQYF	TGCGCCAGCAGTGAGTCTGTCACAGGGCCAGAGCAGTACTTC
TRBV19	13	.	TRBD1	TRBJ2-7	CASATGRSYEQYF	TGTGCCAGCGCGACAGGGAGATCGTACGAGCAGTACTTC
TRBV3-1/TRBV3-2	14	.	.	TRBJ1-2	CASRLQQGPTGYTF	TGTGCCAGCAGACTTCAACAGGGCCCCACAGGCTACACCTTC
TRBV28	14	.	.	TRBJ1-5	CASRESNSNQPQHF	TGTGCCAGCAGGGAGAGTAATAGCAATCAGCCCCAGCATTTT
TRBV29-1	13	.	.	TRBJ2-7	CSGWVSGGYEQYF	TGCAGCGGCTGGGTTAGTGGAGGGTACGAGCAGTACTTC
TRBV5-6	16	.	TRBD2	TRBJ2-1	CASSLLASGRADEQFF	TGTGCCAGCAGCTTGTTAGCTAGCGGGAGAGCGGATGAGCAGTTCTTC
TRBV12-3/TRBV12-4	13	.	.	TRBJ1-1	CASSWKEGAEAFF	TGTGCCAGCAGCTGGAAGGAGGGAGCTGAAGCTTTCTTT
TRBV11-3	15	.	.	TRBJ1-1	CASSLGGDMNTEAFF	TGTGCCAGCAGCTTAGGGGGCGACATGAACACTGAAGCTTTCTTT
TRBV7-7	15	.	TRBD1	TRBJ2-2	CASSSRDRGLGELFF	TGTGCCAGCAGCTCCCGGGACAGGGGATTGGGGGAGCTGTTTTTT
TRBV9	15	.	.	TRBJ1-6	CASSVDGGESSPLHF	TGTGCCAGCAGCGTAGATGGGGGGGAAAGTTCACCCCTCCACTTT
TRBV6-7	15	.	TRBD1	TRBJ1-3	CASSTGTGSGNTIYF	TGTGCCAGCAGTACCGGGACAGGGTCTGGAAACACCATATATTTT
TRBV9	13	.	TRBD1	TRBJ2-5	CASSRTGTETQYF	TGTGCCAGCAGCAGGACAGGTACGGAGACCCAGTACTTC
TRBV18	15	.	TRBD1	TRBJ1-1	CASSPGTGIGTEAFF	TGTGCCAGCTCACCCGGGACAGGGATTGGCACTGAAGCTTTCTTT
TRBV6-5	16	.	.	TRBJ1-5	CASSYSLPQANQPQHF	TGTGCCAGCAGTTACTCCCTTCCACAGGCCAATCAGCCCCAGCATTTT
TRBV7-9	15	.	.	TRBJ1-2	CASSLGVTGRWGYTF	TGTGCCAGCAGCTTAGGGGTCACAGGGAGATGGGGCTACACCTTC
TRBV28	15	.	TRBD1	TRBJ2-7	CASRRDRGASYEQYF	TGTGCCAGCCGACGGGACAGGGGCGCATCCTACGAGCAGTACTTC
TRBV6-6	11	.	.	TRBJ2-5	CASSNKETQYF	TGTGCCAGCAGTAACAAAGAGACCCAGTACTTC
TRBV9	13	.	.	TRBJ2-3	CASSVTWDNTQYF	TGTGCCAGCAGCGTAACTTGGGACAATACGCAGTATTTT
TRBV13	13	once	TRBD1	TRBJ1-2	CASSDRQGLGYTF	TGTGCCAGCAGCGATAGACAGGGTCTAGGCTACACCTTC
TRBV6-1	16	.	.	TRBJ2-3	CASSEGVAVRTDTQYF	TGTGCCAGCAGTGAAGGGGTAGCGGTGCGCACAGATACGCAGTATTTT
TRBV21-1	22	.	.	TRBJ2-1	CASSKVKGGTSGGAGIYNEQFF	TGTGCCAGCAGCAAAGTGAAGGGAGGGACTAGCGGGGGGGCCGGGATCTACAATGAGCAGTTCTTC